These 14 T cell receptor beta chains came from one sample sequenced in a study of beta chain features in type 1 diabetes. Study results and caveats: For Type 1 diabetes patients, all four CD4+ subsets carried TCRB CDR3s that were moderately but significantly shorter.

Their antigens remain unidentified. Investigators reverse transcribed all isolated RNA, so they sequenced expressed TCRB transcripts. Method: immunoSEQ multiplex PCR; TCRdb's copy keeps in-frame clones and lacks some. Seen here are roughly 150,000 clones, 7.8% observed once, and the top ten hold about 1%. Sequenced sample: central memory CD4+ T cells from blood. These receptors were taken from a middle-aged woman with type 1 diabetes.

This clone was counted only a few times. V gene TRBV9 combines with J gene TRBJ1-1, with 7 bases aligning to TRBD1. Germline V CDR1 and CDR2: SGDLS, YYNGEE. The CDR3 runs 16 residues. Losses at the gene ends were 4 bases for V and 4 bases for J; bases not matched to a gene: 13. The CDR3 reads CASSPRQGTRGTEAFF. The CDR3, as DNA: TGTGCCAGCAGCCCCCGACAGGGAACGAGAGGCACTGAAGCTTTCTTT.

This clone was observed a single time. The rearrangement joins TRBV5-1 to TRBJ2-3; 7 bases line up with TRBD2. V lost 1 base and J lost 4; bases outside the gene matches: 6. This CDR3 contains 15 residues. CDR1 SGHRS and CDR2 YFSETQ come from the germline V gene. CDR3 loop: CASSLPSGMADTQYF. DNA of the CDR3: TGCGCCAGCAGCTTGCCCAGCGGGATGGCAGATACGCAGTATTTT.

This clone was counted between two and nine times. CDR3 sequence: CASSLTSGQYNEQFF. Here the CDR3 DNA reads TGTGCCAGCAGCTTAACTAGCGGGCAGTACAATGAGCAGTTCTTC. The rearrangement joins TRBV5-4 to TRBJ2-1; 9 bases fit TRBD2. CDR3 length: 15 amino acids. CDR1 and CDR2 (germline): SGHNT, YYREEE (reference sequence). J was trimmed by 4 bases and V by 2 bases; bases with no gene match: 4.

This clone was seen a few times. The genes are TRBV18 and TRBJ2-7; tentative D call: TRBD1 (5 bases). The CDR3 contains 14 residues. V lost 3 bases, J lost 9 bases, and 18 bases lay in between. CDR1 and CDR2 (germline): KGHSH, LQKENI. The CDR3, as DNA: TGTGCCAGCTCACCGAACCCCCAGGGAAACGGGCAGTACTTC. Its protein product is CASSPNPQGNGQYF. The full variable domain, with the rest looked up from reference TRBV18 and TRBJ2-7, is NAGVMQNPRHLVRRRGQEARLRCSPMKGHSHVYWYRQLPEEGLKFMVYLQKENIIDESGMPKERFSAEFPKEGPSILRIQQVVRGDSAAYFCASSPNPQGNGQYFGPGTRLTVT.

Note on this clone: The same CDR3 can be traced to other DNA sequences in this sample. The chain uses TRBV4-3 and TRBJ1-1; no firm D call. Deletions cut 0 bases from V and 1 base from J, with 6 bases between. The CDR3 runs 14 residues. Germline CDR1 LGHNA, CDR2 YSLEER. CDR3 residues: CASSQERRNTEAFF. The CDR3 nucleotides read TGCGCCAGCAGCCAAGAAAGGAGGAACACTGAAGCTTTCTTT.

As regards this clone: The same CDR3 is also encoded by other DNA sequences in this sample. The J gene is TRBJ1-2, the V gene TRBV30; D is ambiguous. V lost 1 base and J 5 bases, leaving 8 bases between the germline ends. This CDR3 has 12 residues. Germline assignment: CDR1 GTSNPN and CDR2 SVGIG (reference sequence). CDR3 sequence (DNA): TGTGCCTGGAGTGGCGGTTCTTATGGCTACACCTTC. Translated, it gives CAWSGGSYGYTF. The full variable domain, with the rest looked up from reference TRBV30 and TRBJ1-2, is SQTIHQWPATLVQPVGSPLSLECTVEGTSNPNLYWYRQAAGRGLQLLFYSVGIGQISSEVPQNLSASRPQDRQFILSSKKLLLSDSGFYLCAWSGGSYGYTFGSGTRLTVV.

This clone was observed a few times. V is TRBV30 and J is TRBJ2-1; D ambiguous. The CDR3 loop spans 12 amino acids. Germline V lookup: CDR1 GTSNPN, CDR2 SVGIG (reference sequence). Between the trimmed V and J ends, which lost 3 bases and 7 bases, there was a span of 10 bases. The DNA of the CDR3 is TGTGCCTGGAGCGGTAGTGTGAATGAGCAGTTCTTC. Its protein product is CAWSGSVNEQFF.

DNA for the CDR3: TGCGCCAGCAGCGCGGGTGGAGGGGTCCGGGCCAATGAGCAGTTCTTC. It specifies CASSAGGGVRANEQFF. V gene TRBV5-1 combines with J gene TRBJ2-1; tentatively, D is TRBD2 (6 bases). The CDR3 sequence is 16 residues long. Trimming cost V 4 bases and J 6 bases, with 20 bases left between them. The V gene's germline CDR1 is SGHRS and CDR2 YFSETQ.

As regards this clone: One end of the junction fails to match germline, which may point to a read error. The V and J genes are TRBV7-7 and TRBJ1-1; D unclear. Germline assignment: CDR1 SSHAT and CDR2 FNYEAQ (reference sequence). The CDR3 sequence is 13 residues long. The CDR3, as DNA: TGTGCTAGCAGCTTAGAGCACAACACTGAAGCTTTCTTT. Its translation is CASSLEHNTEAFF.

The J gene is TRBJ1-6, the V gene TRBV2; D is undetermined. The ends were cut back, 4 bases at V and 15 bases at J, with 10 bases in the middle. The length of the CDR3 is 11 residues. Per the germline V gene, CDR1 is SNHLY and CDR2 is FYNNEI. CDR3 protein: CASSGGPNLHF. The CDR3 nucleotides are TGTGCCAGCAGTGGAGGCCCCAACCTCCACTTT.

This clone appeared a few times. The chain couples TRBV6-6 to TRBJ1-5; 7 positions agree with TRBD1. This CDR3 is 16 amino acids long. Germline V CDR1 and CDR2: MNHNY, SVGAGI (reference sequence). After removal of 7 bases from V and 7 bases from J, the junction contained 16 bases not matched to a gene. The CDR3 bases are TGTGCCAGCACCTTCCCCGGGGCAGGGGGTGGCCAGCCCCAGCATTTT. It codes for CASTFPGAGGGQPQHF.

This rearrangement joins TRBV19 to TRBJ1-4; 7 bases align to TRBD1. CDR1 is LNHDA, CDR2 SQIVND, per germline (reference sequence). After removal of 7 bases from V and 7 bases from J, the junction contained 6 bases not matched to a gene. The length of the CDR3 is 13 residues. The CDR3 here is CASTRGQSEKLFF. The CDR3 DNA reads as TGTGCCAGTACTAGGGGGCAGAGTGAAAAACTGTTTTTT.

The rearrangement links TRBV5-6 to TRBJ1-2; 7 nucleotides match TRBD1. The trim removed 4 bases at V and 2 bases at J, leaving 8 bases unmatched. The CDR3 has 15 residues. Per the germline V gene, CDR1 is SGHDT and CDR2 is YYEEEE. The DNA for the CDR3 is TGTGCCAGCAGCCGATCCGGGACAGACAACTATGGCTACACCTTC. It specifies CASSRSGTDNYGYTF.

This clone was detected ten times or more. The chain uses TRBV4-1 and TRBJ2-2; D unresolved. The V end was cut by 5 bases, the J end by 5 bases, with 6 bases between. Germline CDR1 reads MGHRA; CDR2 reads YSYEKL. The CDR3 is 12 amino acids. The CDR3 sequence: CASSSQTGELFF. The CDR3, as DNA: TGCGCCAGCAGCTCCCAGACCGGGGAGCTGTTTTTT.